Listed below are T cell receptor beta chains from one sample, sequenced in a study of blood T cell repertoires in COVID-19. TCRdb keeps only in-frame clones here, not all; method: immunoSEQ multiplex PCR. The table records under 150,000 clones, 85% of them present only once. The source material was peripheral blood. These receptors all come from a man older than 75 with acute or convalescent COVID-19. The CDR3 runs from the conserved cysteine through the conserved F or W. A D gene is named only where the DNA matches it firmly. Size tells how often a clone was seen (once, few, many) or the class of an expanded clone, and some rows leave it out.

clone_size: .; v_call: TRBV30; j_call: TRBJ1-6; d_call: .; cdr3_aa: CAWSGGSYNSPLHF; cdr3_nt: TGTGCCTGGAGCGGCGGATCCTATAATTCACCCCTCCACTTT
clone_size: .; v_call: TRBV19; j_call: TRBJ1-1; d_call: .; cdr3_aa: CASSHLNTEAFF; cdr3_nt: TGTGCCAGTAGTCATCTGAACACTGAAGCTTTCTTT
clone_size: .; v_call: TRBV28; j_call: TRBJ2-5; d_call: .; cdr3_aa: CASSLLEVFQETQYF; cdr3_nt: TGTGCCAGCAGTTTATTAGAAGTCTTTCAAGAGACCCAGTACTTC
clone_size: .; v_call: TRBV5-4; j_call: TRBJ2-3; d_call: .; cdr3_aa: CASSSDSSSTDTQYF; cdr3_nt: TGTGCCAGCAGCTCGGACTCTTCTAGCACAGATACGCAGTATTTT
clone_size: once; v_call: TRBV6-6; j_call: TRBJ1-1; d_call: .; cdr3_aa: CASSYSLEAFF; cdr3_nt: TGTGCCAGCAGTTACTCCCTCGAAGCTTTCTTT
clone_size: .; v_call: TRBV27; j_call: TRBJ2-7; d_call: .; cdr3_aa: CASSLQGSSSYEQYF; cdr3_nt: TGTGCCAGCAGTTTACAGGGTAGTTCTTCCTACGAGCAGTACTTC
clone_size: .; v_call: TRBV3-1/TRBV3-2; j_call: TRBJ2-5; d_call: .; cdr3_aa: CASRAGSEETQYF; cdr3_nt: TGTGCCAGCAGGGCTGGGAGCGAAGAGACCCAGTACTTC
clone_size: .; v_call: TRBV25-1; j_call: TRBJ1-2; d_call: .; cdr3_aa: CASSELQGTNYGYTF; cdr3_nt: TGTGCCAGCAGTGAGCTACAGGGTACCAACTATGGCTACACCTTC
clone_size: .; v_call: TRBV3-1/TRBV3-2; j_call: TRBJ2-5; d_call: .; cdr3_aa: CASSLIQETQYF; cdr3_nt: TGTGCCAGCAGCCTAATACAAGAGACCCAGTACTTC
clone_size: .; v_call: TRBV3-1/TRBV3-2; j_call: TRBJ2-1; d_call: TRBD1; cdr3_aa: CASSQVGTGSNEQFF; cdr3_nt: TGTGCCAGCAGCCAAGTGGGGACAGGGAGCAATGAGCAGTTCTTC
clone_size: .; v_call: TRBV6-5; j_call: TRBJ1-4; d_call: .; cdr3_aa: CASTLSQGFNEKLFF; cdr3_nt: TGTGCCAGCACTCTTTCACAGGGCTTTAATGAAAAACTGTTTTTT
clone_size: .; v_call: TRBV11-2; j_call: TRBJ1-1; d_call: TRBD1; cdr3_aa: CASSLTGGRTEAFF; cdr3_nt: TGTGCCAGCAGCTTGACAGGGGGCCGGACTGAAGCTTTCTTT
clone_size: few; v_call: TRBV6-5; j_call: TRBJ1-1; d_call: .; cdr3_aa: CASSRRPAVSEAFF; cdr3_nt: TGTGCCAGCAGTCGTCGGCCGGCGGTCTCTGAAGCTTTCTTT
clone_size: .; v_call: TRBV7-2; j_call: TRBJ1-2; d_call: TRBD1; cdr3_aa: CASRITGDYGYTF; cdr3_nt: TGTGCCAGCAGGATAACAGGGGACTATGGCTACACCTTC
clone_size: .; v_call: TRBV18; j_call: TRBJ2-1; d_call: TRBD2; cdr3_aa: CASSSLAGGGNEQFF; cdr3_nt: TGTGCCAGCTCATCACTAGCGGGAGGTGGAAATGAGCAGTTCTTC
clone_size: .; v_call: TRBV9; j_call: TRBJ2-1; d_call: TRBD2; cdr3_aa: CASSALAPRLAGVNEQFF; cdr3_nt: TGTGCCAGCAGCGCCTTAGCCCCTCGACTAGCGGGAGTCAATGAGCAGTTCTTC
clone_size: .; v_call: TRBV27; j_call: TRBJ2-1; d_call: TRBD2; cdr3_aa: CASSSRTSGGVSAYNEQFF; cdr3_nt: TGTGCCAGCAGTTCACGGACTAGCGGGGGAGTTTCCGCCTACAATGAGCAGTTCTTC
clone_size: .; v_call: TRBV3-1/TRBV3-2; j_call: TRBJ2-5; d_call: .; cdr3_aa: CASSQGGLLSTQYF; cdr3_nt: TGTGCCAGCAGCCAAGGGGGACTTCTTTCGACCCAGTACTTC
clone_size: .; v_call: TRBV4-3; j_call: TRBJ1-2; d_call: .; cdr3_aa: CASSQDPAGYGYTF; cdr3_nt: TGCGCCAGCAGCCAAGATCCCGCGGGCTATGGCTACACCTTC
clone_size: .; v_call: TRBV27; j_call: TRBJ1-1; d_call: TRBD1; cdr3_aa: CASSFRDRGPEAFF; cdr3_nt: TGTGCCAGCAGTTTCCGGGACAGGGGTCCTGAAGCTTTCTTT
clone_size: .; v_call: TRBV28; j_call: TRBJ2-7; d_call: TRBD1; cdr3_aa: CASRAGTGVGYEQYF; cdr3_nt: TGTGCCAGCAGGGCCGGGACAGGGGTTGGGTACGAGCAGTACTTC
clone_size: once; v_call: TRBV15; j_call: TRBJ1-5; d_call: TRBD1; cdr3_aa: CATSKDRENQPQHF; cdr3_nt: TGTGCCACCAGCAAGGACAGGGAGAATCAGCCCCAGCATTTT
clone_size: .; v_call: TRBV3-1/TRBV3-2; j_call: TRBJ1-2; d_call: TRBD1; cdr3_aa: CASSQARDREF; cdr3_nt: TGTGCCAGCAGCCAAGCCCGGGACAGAGAGTTC
clone_size: .; v_call: TRBV18; j_call: TRBJ1-1; d_call: TRBD1; cdr3_aa: CASSPPDRGRGAFF; cdr3_nt: TGTGCCAGCTCACCCCCGGACAGGGGAAGGGGAGCTTTCTTT
clone_size: .; v_call: TRBV29-1; j_call: TRBJ1-4; d_call: TRBD1; cdr3_aa: CSVPDYTGGGEKLFF; cdr3_nt: TGCAGCGTGCCTGACTATACAGGGGGCGGCGAAAAACTGTTTTTT
clone_size: .; v_call: TRBV10-3; j_call: TRBJ1-1; d_call: TRBD1; cdr3_aa: CAISGTQGAEAFF; cdr3_nt: TGTGCCATCAGTGGGACACAGGGGGCTGAAGCTTTCTTT
clone_size: few; v_call: TRBV5-1; j_call: TRBJ1-1; d_call: .; cdr3_aa: CATSRDLKTEAFF; cdr3_nt: TGCGCCACCTCCCGGGATTTAAAGACTGAAGCTTTCTTT
clone_size: .; v_call: TRBV18; j_call: TRBJ2-7; d_call: TRBD2; cdr3_aa: CASSSGLAGNYEQYF; cdr3_nt: TGTGCCAGCTCATCAGGACTAGCGGGGAACTACGAGCAGTACTTC
clone_size: .; v_call: TRBV4-1; j_call: TRBJ1-5; d_call: TRBD1; cdr3_aa: CASSRQGDSNQPQHF; cdr3_nt: TGCGCCAGCAGCCGACAGGGTGACAGCAATCAGCCCCAGCATTTT
clone_size: .; v_call: TRBV7-9; j_call: TRBJ2-3; d_call: TRBD2; cdr3_aa: CAVGLAGGGDTQYF; cdr3_nt: TGTGCCGTTGGACTAGCGGGAGGTGGAGATACGCAGTATTTT
clone_size: .; v_call: TRBV9; j_call: TRBJ1-4; d_call: .; cdr3_aa: CASGGDNEKLFF; cdr3_nt: TGTGCCAGCGGGGGGGATAATGAAAAACTGTTTTTT
clone_size: .; v_call: TRBV6-2/TRBV6-3; j_call: TRBJ2-1; d_call: TRBD2; cdr3_aa: CASSYLSGNFANEQFF; cdr3_nt: TGTGCCAGCAGTTACCTTAGCGGGAATTTCGCCAATGAGCAGTTCTTC
clone_size: .; v_call: TRBV18; j_call: TRBJ1-4; d_call: .; cdr3_aa: CASSPPSRQFEKLFF; cdr3_nt: TGTGCCAGCTCACCACCGAGCAGGCAGTTTGAAAAACTGTTTTTT
clone_size: .; v_call: TRBV3-1/TRBV3-2; j_call: TRBJ1-3; d_call: .; cdr3_aa: CASKKRGAGNTIYF; cdr3_nt: TGTGCCAGCAAAAAACGGGGAGCCGGAAACACCATATATTTT
clone_size: .; v_call: TRBV28; j_call: TRBJ1-1; d_call: .; cdr3_aa: CASRTRGSHTEAFF; cdr3_nt: TGTGCCAGCAGAACCAGGGGTTCGCACACTGAAGCTTTCTTT
clone_size: .; v_call: TRBV5-1; j_call: TRBJ2-3; d_call: .; cdr3_aa: CASSLGDNTDTQYF; cdr3_nt: TGCGCCAGCAGCTTGGGGGACAACACAGATACGCAGTATTTT
clone_size: .; v_call: TRBV10-3; j_call: TRBJ2-7; d_call: .; cdr3_aa: CAIGGAAPSEQYF; cdr3_nt: TGTGCCATCGGGGGGGCGGCCCCTAGCGAGCAGTACTTC
clone_size: .; v_call: TRBV3-1/TRBV3-2; j_call: TRBJ2-1; d_call: .; cdr3_aa: CASSQDLPSGPRNEQFF; cdr3_nt: TGTGCCAGCAGCCAAGATTTACCCAGCGGACCGCGGAATGAGCAGTTCTTC
clone_size: .; v_call: TRBV5-1; j_call: TRBJ1-5; d_call: .; cdr3_aa: CASSLAVGGNQPQHF; cdr3_nt: TGCGCCAGCAGCTTGGCCGTTGGAGGAAATCAGCCCCAGCATTTT
clone_size: .; v_call: TRBV6-6; j_call: TRBJ1-5; d_call: .; cdr3_aa: CASSYSEDNQPQHF; cdr3_nt: TGTGCCAGCAGTTACTCAGAGGACAATCAGCCCCAGCATTTT
clone_size: .; v_call: TRBV12-5; j_call: TRBJ2-3; d_call: TRBD2; cdr3_aa: CASGLGTSGTPDTQYF; cdr3_nt: TGTGCTAGTGGTTTGGGGACTAGCGGGACCCCAGATACGCAGTATTTT
clone_size: .; v_call: TRBV7-9; j_call: TRBJ1-1; d_call: TRBD1; cdr3_aa: CASSLIQGVFRGEAFF; cdr3_nt: TGTGCCAGCAGCTTAATCCAGGGGGTTTTTAGAGGTGAAGCTTTCTTT
clone_size: .; v_call: TRBV7-8; j_call: TRBJ1-3; d_call: TRBD1; cdr3_aa: CASSLDGGGGNTIYF; cdr3_nt: TGTGCCAGCAGCTTAGACGGAGGGGGCGGAAACACCATATATTTT
clone_size: .; v_call: TRBV6-1; j_call: TRBJ2-1; d_call: .; cdr3_aa: CASSEVGGRNEQFF; cdr3_nt: TGTGCCAGCAGTGAAGTGGGAGGCAGAAATGAGCAGTTCTTC
clone_size: .; v_call: TRBV27; j_call: TRBJ2-3; d_call: .; cdr3_aa: CASSPRTAYKDTQYF; cdr3_nt: TGTGCCAGCAGCCCCCGGACAGCTTACAAAGATACGCAGTATTTT
clone_size: once; v_call: TRBV6-5; j_call: TRBJ1-6; d_call: TRBD1; cdr3_aa: CASSPGTGNNSPLHF; cdr3_nt: TGTGCCAGCAGCCCCGGGACAGGGAATAATTCACCCCTCCACTTT
clone_size: .; v_call: TRBV7-3; j_call: TRBJ1-1; d_call: TRBD1; cdr3_aa: CASSLKIIQGPNTEAFF; cdr3_nt: TGTGCCAGCAGCTTAAAAATAATACAGGGGCCGAACACTGAAGCTTTCTTT
clone_size: .; v_call: TRBV6-5; j_call: TRBJ1-1; d_call: .; cdr3_aa: CASSYVPGGITEAFF; cdr3_nt: TGTGCCAGCAGTTATGTGCCCGGGGGAATCACTGAAGCTTTCTTT